Below are 12 T cell receptor beta chains sequenced from a single sample in a study of identical twins. In TCRdb, the 5' RACE reads were re-called with MiXCR into one record per CDR3 protein. The data hold 1.5 million to 2 million distinct CDR3 sequences, with less than 40% observed a single time. The source material was cord blood. The receptors were sampled from a newborn girl in good health.

Written as DNA, the CDR3 is TGCGCCAGCAGCTTGGAAGGTTCTAGCGGGCCCAACGAGCAGTACTTC. Translating gives CASSLEGSSGPNEQYF. The chain combines TRBV5-1 with TRBJ2-7; 8 nucleotides align to TRBD2. Germline CDR1 reads SGHRS; CDR2 reads YFSETQ. This CDR3 spans 16 amino acids. With 0 bases clipped from V and 5 bases from J, the junction kept 10 bases outside the gene matches.

This sequence joins TRBV11-1 and TRBJ2-1; D is possibly TRBD1 (6 bases). The J call is doubtful: the DNA matches TRBJ2-7 better. This CDR3 is 13 amino acids long. Germline lookup yields CDR1 SGHAT and CDR2 FQDESV (reference sequence). CDR3 sequence reads: CASSLYRVNEQYF. In DNA form, the CDR3 reads TGTGCCAGCAGTCTTTACAGGGTCAATGAGCAGTACTTC.

In its sample, this clonotype was seen many times. The V gene is TRBV24-1, the J gene TRBJ2-1; TRBD1 agrees at 7 bases. CDR1 is KGHDR and CDR2 is SFDVKD in the germline V gene. The CDR3 extends over 13 amino acids. Trimming cost V 5 bases and J 6 bases; bases outside gene matches: 3. The CDR3 DNA sequence: TGTGCCACCAGTGTCCCAGGGGGCAATGAGCAGTTCTTC. Translated, it gives CATSVPGGNEQFF.

This chain joins TRBV10-2 and TRBJ2-5, with TRBD2 matching over 8 bases. CDR3 size: 13 residues. Looked up from germline, CDR1 is WSHSY and CDR2 is SAAADI. Losses at the gene ends were 10 bases for V and 5 bases for J; bases not matched to a gene: 9. This chain's CDR3 is CATRGLAGETQYF. CDR3 bases: TGCGCCACCAGAGGACTAGCAGGCGAGACCCAGTACTTC.

The chain links TRBV3-1 to TRBJ2-4; D not resolved. Near its end, the DNA agrees better with TRBJ2-7, so the J call may be wrong. Germline V lookup: CDR1 LGHDT, CDR2 YNNKEL (reference sequence). The length of the CDR3 is 12 residues. In DNA, the CDR3 is TGTGCCAGCAGCCAAATCAACACCGAGCAGTACTTC. As protein: CASSQINTEQYF.

This clonotype was picked up a small number of times. This sequence joins TRBV10-3 and TRBJ2-1; 9 positions match TRBD2. J lost 2 bases, V lost 0 bases, and 8 bases had no gene match. CDR1 is ENHRY and CDR2 is SYGVKD in the germline V gene. This CDR3 has 18 amino acids. CDR3 amino acids: CAISESSSGGLPYNEQFF. Written as DNA, the CDR3 is TGTGCCATCAGTGAGTCGAGCAGCGGGGGGCTTCCCTACAATGAGCAGTTCTTC.

This chain joins TRBV20-1 and TRBJ1-5; D call uncertain. CDR3 length equals 12 residues. Germline V gives CDR1 DFQATT, CDR2 SNEGSKA (reference sequence). With 6 bases removed from V and 4 bases from J, the gap between germline ends came to 10 bases. CDR3: CSARTANQPQHF. The CDR3 DNA sequence: TGCAGTGCACGGACCGCGAATCAGCCCCAGCATTTT.

This chain links TRBV20-1 with TRBJ2-3, with TRBD2 matching over 7 bases. Germline V gene data show CDR1 as DFQATT and CDR2 as SNEGSKA (reference sequence). Losses at the gene ends were 3 bases for V and 0 bases for J; bases not matched to a gene: 3. The CDR3 length is 14 residues. CDR3: CSASLLASTDTQYF. The CDR3 region has the DNA TGCAGTGCTAGTCTACTAGCGAGCACAGATACGCAGTATTTT.

This chain connects TRBV6-1 to TRBJ2-7; 7 bases match TRBD1. The CDR3 spans 17 residues. The J segment lost 1 base and the V segment lost 2 bases, leaving 11 bases of the junction unmatched. Germline CDR1 is MNHNS and CDR2 is SASEGT. The CDR3 here is CASSERGWDSRSYEQYF. CDR3 nucleotide sequence: TGTGCCAGCAGTGAAAGGGGATGGGACAGCCGATCCTACGAGCAGTACTTC.

J is TRBJ2-4 and V is TRBV3-1; TRBD2 aligns across 11 bases. The V gene end was trimmed by 0 bases and the J gene end by 6 bases; junction bases not matched to a gene: 16. Germline assignment: CDR1 LGHDT and CDR2 YNNKEL (reference sequence). The CDR3 contains 20 residues. The CDR3, as DNA: TGTGCCAGCAGCCAAGATGGAATAGCGGGGGGGCCTCGTATCCCAAACATTCAGTACTTC. Translating it yields CASSQDGIAGGPRIPNIQYF.

The chain joins TRBV2 to TRBJ2-3, with 14 bases lining up with TRBD2. The CDR3 consists of 16 residues. V dropped 6 bases and J dropped 2; count of bases not matched to a gene: 4. CDR1 SNHLY and CDR2 FYNNEI come from the germline V gene. The CDR3 DNA follows: TGTGCCAGCAGAGGGACTAGCGGGAGTAACACAGATACGCAGTATTTT. This sequence encodes CASRGTSGSNTDTQYF.

The chain couples TRBV7-2 to TRBJ2-1, with D perhaps matching TRBD1 (6 bases). The CDR3 runs 16 residues. Looked up from germline, CDR1 is SGHTA and CDR2 is FQGNSA. With 1 base removed from V and 4 bases from J, the gap between germline ends came to 14 bases. CDR3 nucleotides: TGTGCCAGCAGCTTAGGTCAGGGGATCATATACAATGAGCAGTTCTTC. Its translation is CASSLGQGIIYNEQFF.